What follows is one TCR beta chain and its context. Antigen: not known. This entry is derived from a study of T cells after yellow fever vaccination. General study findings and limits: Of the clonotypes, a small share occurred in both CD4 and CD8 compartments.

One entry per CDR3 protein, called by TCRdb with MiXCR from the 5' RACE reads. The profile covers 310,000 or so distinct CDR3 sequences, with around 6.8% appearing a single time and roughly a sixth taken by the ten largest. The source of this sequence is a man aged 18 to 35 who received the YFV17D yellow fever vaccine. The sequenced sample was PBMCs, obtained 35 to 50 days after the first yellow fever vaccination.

The CDR3 DNA follows: TGTGCCATCAGTGAGGGTAGCGTCACCGGGGGCGAGCAGTACTTC. It codes for CAISEGSVTGGEQYF. The chain carries TRBV10-3 and TRBJ2-7, with D possibly TRBD2 on 6 matching bases. The V gene lost 2 bases and the J gene lost 6 bases, with 17 bases spanning the gap. This CDR3 contains 15 residues. The germline V gene encodes CDR1 ENHRY and CDR2 SYGVKD.